This T cell receptor beta chain is drawn from a study of T-cell memory formation after mild COVID-19. Background on the study: Clusters of TCRs were largely donor specific.

Remarks on this clonotype: Its antigen is undetermined.

Study results and caveats: CD4+ bias marked clones expanding day 15 to 37, unlike balanced contracting clones. Proof of SARS-CoV-2 specificity was absent for the second-wave clones that crested on day 37. There were some responding clones in pre-infection memory, which suggested that cross-reactive memory had joined.

The CDR3 loop spans 14 amino acids. Trimming removed 8 bases at V and 5 bases at J, with 18 bases between. Germline CDR1 and CDR2: SNHLY and FYNNEI. TCRdb recomputed calls from the 5' RACE reads with MiXCR, one row per CDR3 protein. Of 150,000 or so distinct CDR3 sequences detected, approximately 15% appear once; the ten largest clones hold around 14%. The clonotype originates from an adult woman who had mild COVID-19 (a few samples of this study predate the infection). Cell type and time point are not known. The rearrangement joins TRBV2 to TRBJ1-2; a weak D match, TRBD1 (6 bases). Sequencing was carried out using PBMCs or a T cell subset sorted from them (not recorded which). CDR3 sequence (DNA): TGTGCCAGCGGCAGCGGTGAGGGGGTGTATGGCTACACCTTC. Its translation is CASGSGEGVYGYTF. Based on the CDR3 plus reference TRBV2 and TRBJ1-2, the full variable domain is EPEVTQTPSHQVTQMGQEVILRCVPISNHLYFYWYRQILGQKVEFLVSFYNNEISEKSEIFDDQFSVERPDGSNFTLKIRSTKLEDSAMYFCASGSGEGVYGYTFGSGTRLTVV.